The 28 T cell receptor beta chains listed next were all sequenced from one sample in a study of T cells in Graves' hyperthyroidism and ophthalmopathy (dated by TCRdb to between 2019 and 2020). The library was prepared using multiplex PCR. Data came from an Illumina HiSeq 2000. The TCR beta CDR3 regions were amplified from the RNA transcripts. A first-round RT-PCR of the TCR CDR3 used the HTBI primer set with the Qiagen OneStep RT-PCR kit. TCRdb passed the public sequencing reads through fastp at Q25 and MiXCR, retaining productive beta sequences. Every distinct CDR3 protein forms one entry, paired with its most common genes and DNA. In all, the sample holds about 380,000 distinct CDR3 sequences, and over 11% of those were seen once. Roughly 9.6% of the sample lies in the top ten. Sequencing was performed on blood. The source of these receptors is a woman aged 55-70 years with Graves' hyperthyroidism.

As to this clonotype: A clone one base away is much larger, so this may be a read error. The chain employs TRBV6-9 and TRBJ1-2; weak D call: TRBD1 (5 bases). The CDR3 has 16 residues. The V end lost 3 bases, the J end lost 2 bases, and 16 bases lay between the germline ends. Germline V gives CDR1 MNHGY, CDR2 SVAAGI. CDR3 nucleotides: TGTGCCAGCAGTTACAACCTTCACGGGGGAAACTATGGCTACACCTTC. It is translated as CASSYNLHGGNYGYTF.

This clonotype was seen many times. The DNA for the CDR3 is TGTGCCAGCTCACCACCTACTAATCAAGAGACCCAGTACTTC. Protein sequence: CASSPPTNQETQYF. J is TRBJ2-5 and V is TRBV18, with no clear D. CDR1 and CDR2 (germline): KGHSH, LQKENI. The CDR3 contains 14 residues. The V end was cut by 0 bases, the J end by 2 bases, with 7 bases between.

This clonotype was observed many times. This chain joins TRBV27 and TRBJ2-1; 10 nucleotides line up with TRBD1. The CDR3 consists of 17 residues. Germline V gene sequence: CDR1 MNHEY, CDR2 SMNVEV (reference sequence). V gave up 2 bases and J gave up 5 bases; unmatched junction bases: 9. CDR3 residues: CASSLTGTGVGDNEQFF. For the CDR3, the DNA is TGTGCCAGCAGTTTAACCGGGACAGGGGTGGGGGACAATGAGCAGTTCTTC.

In the case of this clonotype: At one boundary the junction diverges from the germline segment, which might be a read error. This chain joins TRBV11-2 and TRBJ2-7; D may be TRBD1 or TRBD2 (5 bases each). The CDR3 spans 14 residues. Germline CDR1 SGHAT, CDR2 FQNNGV. CDR3 loop: CARSLGEGPYEQYF. The CDR3 nucleotides are TGTGCCAGGAGCTTAGGAGAGGGACCCTACGAGCAGTACTTC.

This clonotype was counted ten times or more. V is TRBV29-1 and J is TRBJ2-7; TRBD2 aligns across 14 bases. The J segment lost 6 bases and the V segment lost 6 bases, leaving 4 bases of the junction unmatched. Germline loops: CDR1 SQVTM, CDR2 ANQGSEA. The CDR3 totals 13 residues. The CDR3, as DNA: TGCAGCGTGCGGGGACTAGCGGGAGTCGAGCAGTACTTC. Amino acid sequence: CSVRGLAGVEQYF.

A remark on this clonotype: No DNA is shown, since the ends of the CDR3 on it are uncertain; the CDR3 is the one TCRdb lists. CDR3 residues: CASSFYICSAGGLAGEDTQYF. The rearrangement uses TRBV7-3 and TRBJ2-3; the DNA was not used to check the table's D call, TRBD2. The CDR3 is 21 residues long, counting both termini. Germline V gene data show CDR1 as SGHTA and CDR2 as FQGTGA.

This clonotype occurred a few times. This rearrangement joins TRBV3-1 to TRBJ1-4; D call uncertain. Germline values: CDR1 LGHDT, CDR2 YNNKEL (reference sequence). V was pared by 4 bases and J by 6 bases, with 12 bases between. The CDR3 totals 14 residues. CDR3 sequence reads: CASSPMEFYEKLFF. The DNA for the CDR3 is TGTGCCAGCAGCCCAATGGAATTCTATGAAAAACTGTTTTTT.

This clonotype was recorded a few times. J is TRBJ2-5 and V is TRBV29-1; no clear D gene. V was pared by 4 bases and J by 5 bases, with 11 bases between. Germline V lookup: CDR1 SQVTM, CDR2 ANQGSEA. The length of the CDR3 is 12 residues. CDR3 amino acids: CSVVTNGETQYF. DNA for the CDR3: TGCAGCGTTGTGACAAATGGGGAGACCCAGTACTTC.

This clonotype was seen a handful of times. The chain carries TRBV6-1 and TRBJ1-2; D may be TRBD1 (5 bases). This CDR3 contains 14 residues. Germline V gives CDR1 MNHNS, CDR2 SASEGT. V lost 5 bases and J 7 bases, leaving 17 bases between the germline ends. CDR3 DNA sequence: TGTGCCAGCAGTTCCATAGCCGGGAGGGGTGGCTACACCTTC. Translating it yields CASSSIAGRGGYTF.

The sample holds many counts of this clonotype. The chain joins TRBV27 to TRBJ1-1, with D perhaps TRBD1 (6 bases). Germline V lookup: CDR1 MNHEY, CDR2 SMNVEV (reference sequence). CDR3 size: 14 residues. With 4 bases removed from V and 1 base from J, the gap between germline ends came to 10 bases. This CDR3 reads CASSSRDTNTEAFF. CDR3 nucleotides: TGTGCCAGCAGTTCCCGGGACACGAACACTGAAGCTTTCTTT.

This rearrangement joins TRBV10-3 to TRBJ2-5, with 7 nucleotides matching TRBD1. CDR3 length equals 14 residues. Germline loops: CDR1 ENHRY, CDR2 SYGVKD. The junction had 5 bases not matched to a gene; V was cut back by 4 bases and J by 3 bases. The CDR3 nucleotides are TGTGCCATCAGTGGAGGGGGCAGCAAAGAGACCCAGTACTTC. This translates into CAISGGGSKETQYF.

The table lists this clonotype with many counts. The gene calls are TRBV5-1 and TRBJ1-3; weak D call: TRBD1 (5 bases). Trimming took 10 bases from V and 2 from J, leaving 25 bases between them. In germline, CDR1 is SGHRS, CDR2 YFSETQ. The CDR3 is 17 amino acids. Here the CDR3 reads CASHPGTTNPTGNTIYF. The CDR3 DNA is TGCGCCTCCCACCCCGGGACGACAAATCCCACTGGAAACACCATATATTTT.

This clonotype was seen repeatedly, ten times or more. The V and J genes are TRBV7-8 and TRBJ2-6; 9 nucleotides match TRBD1. The germline V gene encodes CDR1 SGHVS and CDR2 FQNEAQ. V lost 4 bases, J lost 0 bases, and 7 bases stayed unmatched. CDR3 length equals 18 residues. The CDR3 DNA is TGTGCCAGCAGCTACGGGACAGGGATCAGCTCTGGGGCCAACGTCCTGACTTTC. Residues: CASSYGTGISSGANVLTF.

This clonotype was seen ten or more times. The V and J genes are TRBV27 and TRBJ2-5; D is uncertain. Germline CDR1 and CDR2: MNHEY and SMNVEV (reference sequence). With 0 bases removed from V and 2 bases from J, the gap between germline ends came to 10 bases. The CDR3 consists of 15 residues. The CDR3 DNA reads as TGTGCCAGCAGTTTATCGACCCTTATGCAAGAGACCCAGTACTTC. This translates into CASSLSTLMQETQYF.

This clonotype was detected many times. The V call is TRBV6-6, the J call TRBJ2-7; 8 bases match TRBD1. CDR3 length: 15 residues. Germline assignment: CDR1 MNHNY and CDR2 SVGAGI (reference sequence). Germline trimming cut 2 bases from V and 3 bases from J; bases unmatched to any gene: 6. CDR3 protein: CASSYSTGGIYEQYF. Here the CDR3 DNA reads TGTGCCAGCAGTTACAGCACAGGGGGGATCTACGAGCAGTACTTC.

In this sample, this clonotype turned up a few times. The chain recombines TRBV11-1 with TRBJ2-2, with D perhaps matching TRBD2 (5 bases). This CDR3 is 14 amino acids long. Germline values: CDR1 SGHAT, CDR2 FQDESV (reference sequence). V was pared by 5 bases and J by 4 bases, with 11 bases between. CDR3 coding DNA: TGTGCCAGCAGCGCTACTAGAGGCACCGGGGAGCTGTTTTTT. This codes for CASSATRGTGELFF.

This clonotype was detected many times. The J gene is TRBJ1-2, the V gene TRBV10-3; maybe TRBD1 (5 bases). Trimming removed 0 bases from V and 4 bases from J, with 12 bases in between. The germline V gene encodes CDR1 ENHRY and CDR2 SYGVKD. CDR3 length: 15 residues. The CDR3, as DNA: TGTGCCATCAGTGAGTCTCGGGGGTTGAGCTATGGCTACACCTTC. This gives the protein CAISESRGLSYGYTF.

This clonotype was counted a few times. The chain recombines TRBV7-3 with TRBJ2-2; D gene unclear. The ends were cut back, 5 bases at V and 0 bases at J, with 7 bases in the middle. Germline V gene lookup returns CDR1 SGHTA and CDR2 FQGTGA. This CDR3 region has 14 residues. CDR3 bases: TGTGCCAGCAGCACGTCCTCGAACACCGGGGAGCTGTTTTTT. Protein: CASSTSSNTGELFF. The variable domain in full, with the rest retrieved from reference TRBV7-3 and TRBJ2-2, is GAGVSQTPSNKVTEKGKYVELRCDPISGHTALYWYRQSLGQGPEFLIYFQGTGAADDSGLPNDRFFAVRPEGSVSTLKIQRTERGDSAVYLCASSTSSNTGELFFGEGSRLTVL.

This clonotype was found a few times. The genes are TRBV20-1 and TRBJ1-5; 8 bases align to TRBD1. This CDR3 comprises 18 residues. CDR1 and CDR2 from the germline V gene are DFQATT and SNEGSKA (reference sequence). Trimming took 3 bases from V and 7 from J; bases not matched to a gene: 20. As DNA, the CDR3 is TGCAGTGCTAGCGGGTTCGGGCAGGGGGCCGGTGAGGGGCAGCCCCAGCATTTT. Translating gives CSASGFGQGAGEGQPQHF.

This sequence joins TRBV20-1 and TRBJ2-7; 10 bases are shared with TRBD2. The CDR3 sequence is 17 residues long. Per germline, CDR1 DFQATT and CDR2 SNEGSKA (reference sequence). V shed 5 bases, J shed 2 bases, and the junction held 15 bases outside the gene matches. The CDR3 DNA follows: TGCAGTGCTTTTTCAGCGGGAGGGCTTCCCTTTACCTACGAGCAGTACTTC. As protein: CSAFSAGGLPFTYEQYF.

This chain uses TRBV6-1 with TRBJ2-7, with D possibly being TRBD2 (5 bases). CDR1 and CDR2 (germline): MNHNS, SASEGT. This CDR3 comprises 15 residues. V was trimmed by 7 bases and J by 5 bases, leaving 21 bases between them. In nucleotides, the CDR3 is TGTGCCAGCACCGACCCGTCCATTCGGGGAAACGAGCAGTACTTC. It translates to CASTDPSIRGNEQYF.

The chain has TRBV10-3 and TRBJ2-1; 7 nucleotides agree with TRBD2. V trimming: 4 bases; J trimming: 0 bases; junction bases outside the gene matches: 15. The CDR3 has 19 amino acids. The germline V gene has CDR1 ENHRY and CDR2 SYGVKD. The CDR3 coding sequence is TGTGCCATCAGTGCTAGAGACACAAAGGGACTACGCTCCTACAATGAGCAGTTCTTC. Protein: CAISARDTKGLRSYNEQFF.

This clonotype showed up many times. J is TRBJ2-5 and V is TRBV20-1; D is possibly TRBD1 (6 bases). Per the germline V gene, CDR1 is DFQATT and CDR2 is SNEGSKA (reference sequence). The CDR3 has 14 amino acids. Deletions cut 3 bases from V and 1 base from J, with 12 bases between. The CDR3 here is CSASRGQFQETQYF. The CDR3, as DNA: TGCAGTGCTAGCCGCGGACAGTTCCAAGAGACCCAGTACTTC.

In this sample, this clonotype turned up many times. V and J are TRBV20-1 and TRBJ2-5; 8 bases map to TRBD1. The J segment lost 4 bases and the V segment lost 8 bases, leaving 6 bases of the junction unmatched. The germline V gene has CDR1 DFQATT and CDR2 SNEGSKA (reference sequence). This CDR3 has 12 amino acids. This chain's CDR3 is CSPQGAGETQYF. In DNA, the CDR3 is TGCAGTCCTCAGGGGGCGGGAGAGACCCAGTACTTC.

This clonotype occurred many times. The chain carries TRBV18 and TRBJ2-1; 14 positions agree with TRBD2. CDR3 length: 16 residues. The germline V gene encodes CDR1 KGHSH and CDR2 LQKENI. V trimming: 1 base; J trimming: 8 bases; junction bases outside the gene matches: 4. CDR3 bases: TGTGCCAGCTCACCACGACTAGCGGGAGGGCCAGATGAGCAGTTCTTC. It is translated as CASSPRLAGGPDEQFF.

As to this clonotype: A read error may produce the germline difference seen at one junction end. This chain links TRBV6-1 with TRBJ1-1; D ambiguous. This CDR3 has 12 residues. In germline, CDR1 is MNHNS, CDR2 SASEGT. CDR3 in amino acids: CASTLGRADAFF. The DNA of the CDR3 is TGTGCCAGCACCCTAGGAAGGGCTGACGCTTTCTTT.

J is TRBJ2-5 and V is TRBV5-5, with 7 bases that match TRBD2. The junction had 9 bases not matched to a gene; V was cut back by 5 bases and J by 5 bases. Germline CDR1 reads SGHKS; CDR2 reads YYEKEE (reference sequence). The length of the CDR3 is 14 residues. CDR3 protein: CASSMGGLLETQYF. Here the CDR3 DNA reads TGTGCCAGCAGTATGGGGGGGTTATTGGAGACCCAGTACTTC.

V usage is TRBV7-3 and J usage is TRBJ2-1; TRBD2 matches 9 bases. The J call is in doubt because the DNA end fits TRBJ2-7 better. The CDR3 is 16 amino acids. CDR1 SGHTA and CDR2 FQGTGA come from the germline V gene. The CDR3 sequence is CASSPETSGRLNEQYF. CDR3 DNA: TGTGCCAGCAGCCCAGAGACCAGCGGGAGGCTTAATGAGCAGTACTTC.